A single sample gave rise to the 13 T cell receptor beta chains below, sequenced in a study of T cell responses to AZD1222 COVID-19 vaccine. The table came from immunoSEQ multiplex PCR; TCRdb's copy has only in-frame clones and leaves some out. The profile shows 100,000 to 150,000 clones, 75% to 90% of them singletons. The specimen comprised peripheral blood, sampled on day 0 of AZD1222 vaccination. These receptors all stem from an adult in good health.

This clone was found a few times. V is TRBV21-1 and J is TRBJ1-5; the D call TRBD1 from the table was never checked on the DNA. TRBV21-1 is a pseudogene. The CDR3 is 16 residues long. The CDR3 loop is CASSKKGGQGSSPQHF. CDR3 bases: TGTGCCAGCAGCAAAAAGGGGGGACAGGGGTCCTCGCCCCAGCATTTT.

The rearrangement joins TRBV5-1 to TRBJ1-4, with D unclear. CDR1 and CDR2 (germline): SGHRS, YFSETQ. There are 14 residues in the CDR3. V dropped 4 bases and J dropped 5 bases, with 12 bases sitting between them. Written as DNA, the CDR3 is TGCGCCAGCAGCCCCGGGTCTACAAATGAAAAACTGTTTTTT. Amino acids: CASSPGSTNEKLFF.

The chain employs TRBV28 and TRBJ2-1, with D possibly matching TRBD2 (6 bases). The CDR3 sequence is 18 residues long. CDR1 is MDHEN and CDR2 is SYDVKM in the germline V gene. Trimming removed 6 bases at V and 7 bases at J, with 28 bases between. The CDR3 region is CASSPPRQLLLAVNEQFF. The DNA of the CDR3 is TGTGCCAGCAGCCCACCCCGACAGTTACTACTAGCAGTTAATGAGCAGTTCTTC.

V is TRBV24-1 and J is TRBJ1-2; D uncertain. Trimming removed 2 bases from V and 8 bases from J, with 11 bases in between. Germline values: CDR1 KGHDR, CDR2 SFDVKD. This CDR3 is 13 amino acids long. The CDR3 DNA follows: TGTGCCACCAGTGATTATGCGGAAGGGGGCTACACCTTC. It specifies CATSDYAEGGYTF.

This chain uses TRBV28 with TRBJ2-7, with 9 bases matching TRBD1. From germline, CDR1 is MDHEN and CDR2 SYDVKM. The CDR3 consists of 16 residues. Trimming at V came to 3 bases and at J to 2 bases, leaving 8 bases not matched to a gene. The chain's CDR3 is CASSLGGQGTAYEQYF. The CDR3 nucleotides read TGTGCCAGCAGTTTGGGCGGACAGGGGACGGCCTACGAGCAGTACTTC.

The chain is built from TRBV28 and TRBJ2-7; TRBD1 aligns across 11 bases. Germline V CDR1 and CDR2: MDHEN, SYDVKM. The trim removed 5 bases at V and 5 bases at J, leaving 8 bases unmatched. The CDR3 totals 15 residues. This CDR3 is CASSNRDRGADEQYF. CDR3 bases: TGTGCCAGCAGTAACCGGGACAGGGGGGCCGACGAGCAGTACTTC.

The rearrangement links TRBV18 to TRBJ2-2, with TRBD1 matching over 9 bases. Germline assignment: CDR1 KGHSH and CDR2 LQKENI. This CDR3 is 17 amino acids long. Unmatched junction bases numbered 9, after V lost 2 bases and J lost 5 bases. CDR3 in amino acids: CASSPALQGAGTGELFF. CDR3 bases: TGTGCCAGCTCACCAGCCTTACAGGGGGCCGGGACCGGGGAGCTGTTTTTT.

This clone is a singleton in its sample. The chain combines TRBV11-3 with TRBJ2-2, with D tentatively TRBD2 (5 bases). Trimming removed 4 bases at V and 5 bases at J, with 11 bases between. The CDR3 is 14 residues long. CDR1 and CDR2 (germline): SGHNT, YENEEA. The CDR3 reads CASSSPGETGELFF. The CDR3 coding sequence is TGTGCCAGCAGCTCCCCCGGGGAGACCGGGGAGCTGTTTTTT.

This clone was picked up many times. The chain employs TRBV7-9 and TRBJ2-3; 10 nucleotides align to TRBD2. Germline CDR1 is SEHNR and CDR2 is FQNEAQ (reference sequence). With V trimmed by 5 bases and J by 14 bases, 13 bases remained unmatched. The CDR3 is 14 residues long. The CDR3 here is CASSHESSGGPVYF. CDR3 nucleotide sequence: TGTGCCAGCAGCCACGAGTCTAGCGGGGGTCCCGTGTATTTT.

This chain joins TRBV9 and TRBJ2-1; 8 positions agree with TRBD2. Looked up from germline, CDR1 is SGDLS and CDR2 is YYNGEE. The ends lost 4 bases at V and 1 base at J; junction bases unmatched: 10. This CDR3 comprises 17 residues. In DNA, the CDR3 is TGTGCCAGCAGCCCGCCCCTCGGGGGGGATTCCTACAATGAGCAGTTCTTC. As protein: CASSPPLGGDSYNEQFF.

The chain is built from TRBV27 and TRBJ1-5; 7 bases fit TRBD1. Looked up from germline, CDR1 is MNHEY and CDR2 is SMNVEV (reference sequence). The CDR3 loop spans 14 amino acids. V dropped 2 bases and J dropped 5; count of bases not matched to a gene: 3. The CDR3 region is CASSLGTGDQPQHF. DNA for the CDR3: TGTGCCAGCAGTTTAGGAACAGGGGATCAGCCCCAGCATTTT.

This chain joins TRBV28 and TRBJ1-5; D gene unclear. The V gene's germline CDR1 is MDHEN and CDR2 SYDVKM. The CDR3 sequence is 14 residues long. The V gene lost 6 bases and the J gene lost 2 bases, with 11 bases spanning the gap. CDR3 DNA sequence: TGTGCCAGCAGCGAGGGTCTGGGCAATCAGCCCCAGCATTTT. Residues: CASSEGLGNQPQHF. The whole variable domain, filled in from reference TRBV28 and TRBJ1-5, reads DVKVTQSSRYLVKRTGEKVFLECVQDMDHENMFWYRQDPGLGLRLIYFSYDVKMKEKGDIPEGYSVSREKKERFSLILESASTNQTSMYLCASSEGLGNQPQHFGDGTRLSIL.

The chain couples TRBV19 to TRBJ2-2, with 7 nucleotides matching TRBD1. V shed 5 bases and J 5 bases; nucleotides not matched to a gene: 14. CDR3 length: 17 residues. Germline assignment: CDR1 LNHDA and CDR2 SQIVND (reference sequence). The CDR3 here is CASSLNRGFAETGELFF. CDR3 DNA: TGTGCCAGTAGTCTAAACAGGGGCTTTGCGGAGACCGGGGAGCTGTTTTTT.